The present TCR beta chain was sequenced within a study of blood T cell repertoires in COVID-19. Study-level information: Collection of acute and convalescent COVID-19 samples took place in the United States, Italy and Spain. In each case, the material was cDNA or gDNA derived from T cells, B-cell-depleted T cells, or PBMCs.

The CDR3 consists of 15 residues. Per germline, CDR1 SEHNR and CDR2 FQNEAQ (reference sequence). V shed 5 bases, J shed 6 bases, and the junction held 12 bases outside the gene matches. How the authors handled the data: Amplification of reference gene primers provided the estimated nucleated cell counts. The repertoire was sequenced with immunoSEQ multiplex PCR; TCRdb's copy has only in-frame clones and lacks some. The V and J calls and the clone size are those of that table, but D and trimming were determined from the DNA. There are approximately 70,000 clones in the sample; about 91% occur only once, and 4.8% lies in the top ten.

The clonotype was recovered from a woman aged 55 to 70 with active COVID-19. The chain is built from TRBV7-9 and TRBJ2-7; 8 nucleotides agree with TRBD1. The specimen sequenced was peripheral blood. Here the CDR3 reads CASSQGQGAKSEQYF. In DNA, the CDR3 is TGTGCCAGCAGCCAGGGTCAGGGGGCTAAGAGCGAGCAGTACTTC.